The 7 T cell receptor beta chains presented below share a single source sample, sequenced in a study of CXCR3-negative and CXCR3-positive naive CD8 T cells. In preparing the TRB cDNA libraries, 5' RACE with UMI labels was used. TCRdb processed the 5' RACE reads again and assigns one entry to each CDR3 protein, with no DNA. This repertoire comprises roughly 48,000 distinct CDR3 sequences; its ten largest clones make up about 15%. The sequenced sample was memory CD8+ T cells from blood. These receptors originate from a human donor in good health. Some clones in this sample may be carry-over from other donors' samples.

The chain employs TRBV6-5 and TRBJ1-1; TCRdb's D call, TRBD1, is unchecked because there is no DNA. The CDR3 totals 13 residues. Germline loops: CDR1 MNHEY, CDR2 SVGAGI. The CDR3 region is CASSLTGGTEAFF.

The chain carries TRBV7-9 and TRBJ1-5. The CDR3 loop spans 14 amino acids. The germline V gene encodes CDR1 SEHNR and CDR2 FQNEAQ (reference sequence). CDR3 residues: CASSPGRGTQPQHF.

V and J are TRBV29-1 and TRBJ2-1; there is no DNA to check the TCRdb D call of TRBD2. Germline CDR1 and CDR2: SQVTM and ANQGSEA. This CDR3 has 11 residues. The CDR3 region is CSGDLVNEQFF.

This rearrangement joins TRBV29-1 to TRBJ2-7; TCRdb selects TRBD1, and the lack of DNA leaves this call unchecked. Germline assignment: CDR1 SQVTM and CDR2 ANQGSEA. The CDR3 contains 14 residues. CDR3 loop: CSVGDRGDSYEQYF.

The V call is TRBV27, the J call TRBJ2-3; lacking DNA, the TRBD1 call made by TCRdb goes unchecked. The CDR3 length is 16 residues. Per the germline V gene, CDR1 is MNHEY and CDR2 is SMNVEV (reference sequence). This CDR3 reads CASSLGVIPRTDTQYF.

V usage is TRBV9 and J usage is TRBJ2-4; as DNA is missing, the TRBD2 call by TCRdb cannot be tested. Germline lookup yields CDR1 SGDLS and CDR2 YYNGEE. CDR3 length: 14 residues. This CDR3 reads CASSATGTRQIQYF.

The rearrangement uses TRBV6-2 or TRBV6-3 and TRBJ1-2; TCRdb's D call of TRBD1 is untestable without DNA. Germline values: CDR1 MNHEY, CDR2 SVGEGT. The length of the CDR3 is 15 residues. CDR3 residues: CASEKGPPFLEGYTF.